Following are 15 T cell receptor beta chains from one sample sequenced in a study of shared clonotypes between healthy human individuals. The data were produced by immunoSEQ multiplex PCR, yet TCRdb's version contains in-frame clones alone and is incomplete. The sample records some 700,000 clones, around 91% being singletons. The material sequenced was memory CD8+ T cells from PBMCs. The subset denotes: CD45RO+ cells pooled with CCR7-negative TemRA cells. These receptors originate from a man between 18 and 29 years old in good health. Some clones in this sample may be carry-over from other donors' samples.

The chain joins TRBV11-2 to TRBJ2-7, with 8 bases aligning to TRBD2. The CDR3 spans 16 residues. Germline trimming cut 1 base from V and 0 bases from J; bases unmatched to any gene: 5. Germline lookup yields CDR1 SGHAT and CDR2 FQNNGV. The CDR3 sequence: CASSLAKRGSSYEQYF. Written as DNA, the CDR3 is TGTGCCAGCAGCTTAGCTAAGCGGGGGAGCTCCTACGAGCAGTACTTC.

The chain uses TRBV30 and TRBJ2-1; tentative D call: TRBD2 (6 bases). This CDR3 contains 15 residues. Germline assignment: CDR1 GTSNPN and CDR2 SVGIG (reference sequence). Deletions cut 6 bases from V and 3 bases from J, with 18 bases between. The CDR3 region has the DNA TGTGCCTGTCATACCTTTAGCGGCTACTACAATGAGCAGTTCTTC. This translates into CACHTFSGYYNEQFF.

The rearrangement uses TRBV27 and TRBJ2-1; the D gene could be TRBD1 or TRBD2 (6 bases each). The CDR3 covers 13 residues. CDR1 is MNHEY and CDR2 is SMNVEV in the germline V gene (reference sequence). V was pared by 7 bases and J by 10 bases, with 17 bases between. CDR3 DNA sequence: TGTGCCAGCACCCTATCTGGGGGGCTCGAGCAGTTCTTC. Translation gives CASTLSGGLEQFF.

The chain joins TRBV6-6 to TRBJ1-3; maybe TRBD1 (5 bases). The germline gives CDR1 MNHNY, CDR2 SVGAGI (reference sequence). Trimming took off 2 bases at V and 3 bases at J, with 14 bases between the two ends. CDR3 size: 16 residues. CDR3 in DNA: TGTGCCAGCAGTTACATACCGGGACCTCATGGAAACACCATATATTTT. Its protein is CASSYIPGPHGNTIYF.

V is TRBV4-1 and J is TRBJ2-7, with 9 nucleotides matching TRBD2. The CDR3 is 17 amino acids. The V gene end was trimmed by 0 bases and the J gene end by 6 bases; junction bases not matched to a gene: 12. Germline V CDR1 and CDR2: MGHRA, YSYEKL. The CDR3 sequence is CASSQDLNGGRGIEQYF. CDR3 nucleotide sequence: TGCGCCAGCAGCCAAGATCTGAACGGCGGGAGGGGAATCGAGCAGTACTTC.

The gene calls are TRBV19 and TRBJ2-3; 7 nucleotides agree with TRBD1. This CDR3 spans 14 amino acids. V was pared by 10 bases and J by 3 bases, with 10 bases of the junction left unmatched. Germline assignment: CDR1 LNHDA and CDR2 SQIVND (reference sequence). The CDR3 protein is CATDDRAVTDTQYF. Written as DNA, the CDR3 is TGTGCCACCGACGACAGGGCGGTTACAGATACGCAGTATTTT.

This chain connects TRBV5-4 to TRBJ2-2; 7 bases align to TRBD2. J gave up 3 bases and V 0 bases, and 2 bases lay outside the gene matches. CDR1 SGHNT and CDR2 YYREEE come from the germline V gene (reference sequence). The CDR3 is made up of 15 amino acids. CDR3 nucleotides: TGTGCCAGCAGCTTGGGACTAGCCGACACCGGGGAGCTGTTTTTT. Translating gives CASSLGLADTGELFF.

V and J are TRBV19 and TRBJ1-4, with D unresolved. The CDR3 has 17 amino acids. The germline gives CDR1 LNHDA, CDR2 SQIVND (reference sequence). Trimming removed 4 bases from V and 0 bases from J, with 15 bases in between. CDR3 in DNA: TGTGCCAGTAGTACACCCCTCTGGACTGCAACTAATGAAAAACTGTTTTTT. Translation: CASSTPLWTATNEKLFF.

The CDR3 sequence: CASQTGPRNTEAFF. In DNA form, the CDR3 reads TGTGCCAGCCAAACAGGGCCGCGGAACACTGAAGCTTTCTTT. This rearrangement joins TRBV28 to TRBJ1-1; D perhaps matches TRBD1 (6 bases). The V and J ends lost 8 bases and 1 base respectively, with 14 bases between them. Germline-derived CDR1 and CDR2 are MDHEN and SYDVKM. The CDR3 sequence is 14 residues long.

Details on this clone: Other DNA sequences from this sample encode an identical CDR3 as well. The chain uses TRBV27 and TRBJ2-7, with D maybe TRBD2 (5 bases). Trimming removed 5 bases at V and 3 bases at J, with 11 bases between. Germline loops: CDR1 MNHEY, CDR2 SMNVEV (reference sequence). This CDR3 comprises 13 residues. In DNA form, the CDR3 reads TGTGCCAGCAGTCTAGCCGGCGGCTACGAGCAGTACTTC. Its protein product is CASSLAGGYEQYF.

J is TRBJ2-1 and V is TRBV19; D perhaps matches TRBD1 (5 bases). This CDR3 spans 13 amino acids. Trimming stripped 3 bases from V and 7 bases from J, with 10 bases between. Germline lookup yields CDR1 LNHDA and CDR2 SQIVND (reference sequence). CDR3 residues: CASSIAGINEQFF. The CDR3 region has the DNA TGTGCCAGTAGTATTGCAGGGATAAATGAGCAGTTCTTC. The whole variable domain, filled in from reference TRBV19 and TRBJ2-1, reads DGGITQSPKYLFRKEGQNVTLSCEQNLNHDAMYWYRQDPGQGLRLIYYSQIVNDFQKGDIAEGYSVSREKKESFPLTVTSAQKNPTAFYLCASSIAGINEQFFGPGTRLTVL.

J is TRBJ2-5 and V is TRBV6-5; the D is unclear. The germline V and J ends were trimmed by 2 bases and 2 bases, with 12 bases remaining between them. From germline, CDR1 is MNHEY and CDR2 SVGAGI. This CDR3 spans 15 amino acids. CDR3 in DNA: TGTGCCAGCAGTTACCGCGGACGGAAACAAGAGACCCAGTACTTC. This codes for CASSYRGRKQETQYF.

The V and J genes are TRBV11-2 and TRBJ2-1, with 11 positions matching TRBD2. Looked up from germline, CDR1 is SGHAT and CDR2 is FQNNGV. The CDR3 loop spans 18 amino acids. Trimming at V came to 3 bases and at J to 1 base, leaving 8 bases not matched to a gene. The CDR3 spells CASSFLVTSGSSYNEQFF. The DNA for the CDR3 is TGTGCCAGCAGCTTTCTGGTTACTAGCGGGAGTTCCTACAATGAGCAGTTCTTC.

Here the CDR3 DNA reads TGTGCCAGCAGCGTCAAGGGATCGGCAGATACGCAGTATTTT. Residues: CASSVKGSADTQYF. This chain links TRBV7-8 with TRBJ2-3; D gene unclear. Germline CDR1 SGHVS, CDR2 FQNEAQ. The CDR3 loop spans 14 amino acids. Trimming removed 5 bases at V and 4 bases at J, with 13 bases between.

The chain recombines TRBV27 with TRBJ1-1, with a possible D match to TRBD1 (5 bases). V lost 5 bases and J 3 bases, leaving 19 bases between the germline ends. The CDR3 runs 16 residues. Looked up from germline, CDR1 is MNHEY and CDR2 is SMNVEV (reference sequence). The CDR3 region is CASSLAGPRHYTEAFF. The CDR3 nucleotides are TGTGCCAGCAGTCTGGCAGGGCCCCGACACTACACTGAAGCTTTCTTT.